This TCR beta chain came from a study of OX40 agonist ivuxolimab in advanced cancers. Study-level points and caveats: With doses of 0.1 to 3.0 mg/kg, CD4+ and CD8+ blood T cells had undergone clonal expansion by week 6. The study found among the lowest clonal expansion in partial responders at 0.1-3.0 mg/kg. Mean expanded clone counts were higher in CD8+ than CD4+ T cells.

Only in-frame clones appear in the TCRdb table, and some are missing; sequencing was by immunoSEQ multiplex PCR. Of fewer than 70,000 clones listed, 86% are singletons. The V gene end was trimmed by 6 bases and the J gene end by 6 bases; junction bases not matched to a gene: 5. The CDR3 spans 13 residues. Germline CDR1 MNHNY, CDR2 SVGAGI (reference sequence). Note on this clone: The antigen remains undetermined.

The sequencing here drew on CD4+ or CD8+ T cells sorted from blood, taken in a trial of the OX40 agonist ivuxolimab. The chain recombines TRBV6-6 with TRBJ2-1; 7 bases fit TRBD2. This receptor was identified in an adult with an advanced solid tumor such as melanoma, head and neck, liver or kidney cancer. CDR3 sequence reads: CASSPPGGNEQFF. In nucleotides, the CDR3 is TGTGCCAGCAGCCCACCGGGGGGCAATGAGCAGTTCTTC.